This TCR beta chain stems from a study of B cell selection in AIRE deficiency. Overall study findings and caveats: Healthy donors alone shared 30% to 35% of fewer than 4,000 Treg sequences; patients alone around 8.5%. AIRE-deficient Tconv and Treg repertoires matched healthy donors in TCRBV, CDR3 length, diversity.

The table came from immunoSEQ multiplex PCR; TCRdb's copy has only in-frame clones and leaves some out. This table has around 23,000 clones, around 95% appearing once. CD4+CD127+ cells were sorted as the conventional CD4 T cells. A remark on this clone: Its target is unknown.

This CDR3 spans 17 amino acids. Germline CDR1 reads MGHDK; CDR2 reads SYGVNS. V lost 1 base to trimming and J lost 2 bases, with 15 bases between them. The receptor was isolated from a human donor in good health. The sequenced material came from CD4+CD127+ conventional T cells sorted from PBMCs. The chain recombines TRBV25-1 with TRBJ2-1, with a weak D call TRBD2 (6 bases). CDR3 DNA: TGTGCCAGCAGTGAATTAGGGCTAGCGATCGCCTACAATGAGCAGTTCTTC. Translated, it gives CASSELGLAIAYNEQFF.